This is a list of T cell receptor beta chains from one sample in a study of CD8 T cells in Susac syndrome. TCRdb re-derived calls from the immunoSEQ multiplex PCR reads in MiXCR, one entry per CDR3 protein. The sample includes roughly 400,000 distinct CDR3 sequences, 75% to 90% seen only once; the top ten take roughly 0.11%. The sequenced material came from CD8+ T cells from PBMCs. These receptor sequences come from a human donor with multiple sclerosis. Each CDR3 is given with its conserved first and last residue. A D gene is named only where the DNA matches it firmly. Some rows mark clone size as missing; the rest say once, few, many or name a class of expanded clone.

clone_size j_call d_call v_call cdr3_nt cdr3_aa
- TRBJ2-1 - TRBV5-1 TGCGCCAGCAGCCTAGACATTGGTGAGCAGTTCTTC CASSLDIGEQFF
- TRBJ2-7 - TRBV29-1 TGCAGCGTTGAACTGGCGGCCGAGGGCGAGCAGTACTTC CSVELAAEGEQYF
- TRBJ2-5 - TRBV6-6 TGTGCCAGCAGTCTGTCCTGGAGCGGGCCCCAAGAGACCCAGTACTTC CASSLSWSGPQETQYF
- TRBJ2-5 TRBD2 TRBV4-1 TGCGCCAGCAGCATACTAGCGGGGGAAGAGACCCAGTACTTC CASSILAGEETQYF
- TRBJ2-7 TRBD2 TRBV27 TGTGCCAGCACTCCCATGGCGGGGGGTTCCGAGCAGTACTTC CASTPMAGGSEQYF
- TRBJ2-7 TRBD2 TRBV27 TGTGCCAGCAGTTCGTACCTCGGGGGGAACGAGCAGTACTTC CASSSYLGGNEQYF
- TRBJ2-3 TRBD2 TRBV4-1 TGCGCCAGCAGCCCATCGGCTAGCGGGAGTCTTGTCACAGATACGCAGTATTTT CASSPSASGSLVTDTQYF
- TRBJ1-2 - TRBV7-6 TGTGCCAGCAGCCGTAGACAGGACCACTATGGCTACACCTTC CASSRRQDHYGYTF
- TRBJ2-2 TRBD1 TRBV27 TGTGCCAGCAGTTTATCGTGGTCCAGGGGGCAGGTCGGGGAGCTGTTTTTT CASSLSWSRGQVGELFF
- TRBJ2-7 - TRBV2 TGTGCCAGCGAAGGCTACGAGCAGTACTTC CASEGYEQYF
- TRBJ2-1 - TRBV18 TGTGCCAGCTCACCAAGTAGCGCCTACAATGAGCAGTTCTTC CASSPSSAYNEQFF
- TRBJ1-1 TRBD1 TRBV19 TGTGCCAGTAGTCCGTCGACAGGGGGGTACACTGAAGCTTTCTTT CASSPSTGGYTEAFF
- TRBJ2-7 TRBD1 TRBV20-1 TGCAGTGCTAGAGACGGGGACAGGGCTTACGAGCAGTACTTC CSARDGDRAYEQYF
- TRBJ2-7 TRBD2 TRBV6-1 TGTGCCAGCAGTATTACCGGGACTAGCGGGAGCTACGAGCAGTACTTC CASSITGTSGSYEQYF
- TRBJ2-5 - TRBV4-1 TGCGCCAGCAGCCAGCTCAGCGGTACAAAAGAGACCCAGTACTTC CASSQLSGTKETQYF
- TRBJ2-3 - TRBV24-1 TGTGCCACCAGTGATTTCGCAGATACGCAGTATTTT CATSDFADTQYF
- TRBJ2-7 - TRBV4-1 TGCGCCAGCAGCCATAGACATCGCTCCTACGAGCAGTACTTC CASSHRHRSYEQYF
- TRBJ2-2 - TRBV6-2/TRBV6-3 TGTGCCAGCAGTTATGGGTTACACACCGGGGAGCTGTTTTTT CASSYGLHTGELFF
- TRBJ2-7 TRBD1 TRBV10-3 TGTGCCATCAGTGAGGACAGGGGGGTCCACGAGCAGTACTTC CAISEDRGVHEQYF
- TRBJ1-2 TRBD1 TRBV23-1 TGCGCCAGCAGTCAATCCGCCAATGGGACAGAGGATATAAACTATGGCTACACCTTC CASSQSANGTEDINYGYTF
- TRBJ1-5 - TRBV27 TGTGCCAGCAGTTTTGGGCAGGAGGGGCAGCCCCAGCATTTT CASSFGQEGQPQHF
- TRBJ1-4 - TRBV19 TGTGCCAGTAGGTCGGGGGAGGAGGAAAAACTGTTTTTT CASRSGEEEKLFF
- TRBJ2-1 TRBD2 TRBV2 TGTGCCAGCAGTGGAGGGGCTAGACTAGCATCGGTCCCCTACAATGAGCAGTTCTTC CASSGGARLASVPYNEQFF
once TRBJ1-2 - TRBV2 TGTGCCACCCCCGGGTCGACTCACCTCTATGGCTACACCTTC CATPGSTHLYGYTF
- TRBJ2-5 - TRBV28 TGTGCCAGCAGTTTCACAGTGCCCCAAGAGACCCAGTACTTC CASSFTVPQETQYF
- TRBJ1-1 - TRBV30 TGTGCCTGGAGCAATTCGTGGGGACAGAACACTGAAGCTTTCTTT CAWSNSWGQNTEAFF
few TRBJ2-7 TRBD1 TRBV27 TGTGCCAGCAGCGGGACAGGGCGCTACGAGCAGTACTTC CASSGTGRYEQYF
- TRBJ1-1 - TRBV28 TGTGCCAGCAGTCTGACAGGTGCCAGCACTGAAGCTTTCTTT CASSLTGASTEAFF
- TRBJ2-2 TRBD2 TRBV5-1 TGCGCCAGCAGCTGGCAGGAGGGAGGGGCCGGGGAGCTGTTTTTT CASSWQEGGAGELFF
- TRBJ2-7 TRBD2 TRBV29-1 TGCAGCGTCGAGGGACTAGCGGGCCCGTACGAGCAGTACTTC CSVEGLAGPYEQYF
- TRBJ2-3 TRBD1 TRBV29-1 TGCAGCGCTGAGATACAGGGGGCAGGCACAGATACGCAGTATTTT CSAEIQGAGTDTQYF
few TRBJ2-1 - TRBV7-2 TGTGCCAGCAGCTGGGCACTAGCAGGCGAGCAGTTCTTC CASSWALAGEQFF
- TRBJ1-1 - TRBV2 TGTGCCAGCACCGGCGGGATTGAAGCTTTCTTT CASTGGIEAFF
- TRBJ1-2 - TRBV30 TGTGCCTGGAGTCATTCGGGCAGCCATGGCTACACCTTC CAWSHSGSHGYTF
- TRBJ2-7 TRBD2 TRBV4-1 TGCGCCAGCAGCCAAGACAGGAGTCAACTAGCGTTCTACGAGCAGTACTTC CASSQDRSQLAFYEQYF
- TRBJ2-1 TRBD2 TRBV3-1 TGTGCCAGCAGAAGAAGCGGGGACTCCTACAATGAGCAGTTCTTC CASRRSGDSYNEQFF
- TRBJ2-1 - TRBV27 TGTGCCAGCAGACCTCAGGGGAGAAGGCCACAGGGTGAAGAGCAGTTCTTC CASRPQGRRPQGEEQFF
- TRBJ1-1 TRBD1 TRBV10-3 TGTGCCATCAGTGAGTGGGACAGGGAACCTATGAACACTGAAGCTTTCTTT CAISEWDREPMNTEAFF
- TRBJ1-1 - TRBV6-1 TGTGCCAGCAGTGAACCTGGACACCCCCCGAGTCCGACTTTGAACACTGAAGCTTTCTTT CASSEPGHPPSPTLNTEAFF
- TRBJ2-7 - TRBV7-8 TGTGCCAGCAGCTTAGGCGAGGAGAACTACGAGCAGTACTTC CASSLGEENYEQYF
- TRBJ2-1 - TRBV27 TGTGCCAGCAGTTTATCGAGACAGAATTACAATGAGCAGTTCTTC CASSLSRQNYNEQFF
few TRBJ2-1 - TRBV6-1 TGTGCCAGCAGTGACCCTGGGATTCGGGGGTTCTTC CASSDPGIRGFF
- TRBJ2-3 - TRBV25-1 TGTGCCAGCAGGGGGACGACCACAGATACGCAGTATTTT CASRGTTTDTQYF
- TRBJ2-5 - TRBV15 TGTGCCACCATGGTCAGCAGCAGGGAAGGGGAAGAGACCCAGTACTTC CATMVSSREGEETQYF
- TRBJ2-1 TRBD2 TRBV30 TGTGCCTGGCTAGCGGGAGTGGGAGAGCAGTTCTTC CAWLAGVGEQFF
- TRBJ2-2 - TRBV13 TGTGCCAGCACCCGTGGCCGGGGCAACACCGGGGAGCTGTTTTTT CASTRGRGNTGELFF
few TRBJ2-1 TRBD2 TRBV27 TGTGCCAGCAGTTTATCGGCTAGCGGTTACAATGAGCAGTTCTTC CASSLSASGYNEQFF
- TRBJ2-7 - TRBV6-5 TGTGCCAGCAGTTACCCGGGCCACGAGCAGTACTTC CASSYPGHEQYF
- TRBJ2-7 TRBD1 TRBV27 TGTGCCAGCAGTTTAGCCTCAGGGGGTCCCGAGCAGTACTTC CASSLASGGPEQYF
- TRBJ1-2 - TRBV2 TGTGCCAGCAGTGACGGACGGGGATCGGGAATTTTTGGCTACACCTTC CASSDGRGSGIFGYTF
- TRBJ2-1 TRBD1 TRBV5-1 TGCGCCAGCACCGGGACAGGGGCGTACAATGAGCAGTTCTTC CASTGTGAYNEQFF
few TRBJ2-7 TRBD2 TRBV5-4 TGTGCCAGCGGACTAGCGGGAGTTGGGGAGCAGTACTTC CASGLAGVGEQYF